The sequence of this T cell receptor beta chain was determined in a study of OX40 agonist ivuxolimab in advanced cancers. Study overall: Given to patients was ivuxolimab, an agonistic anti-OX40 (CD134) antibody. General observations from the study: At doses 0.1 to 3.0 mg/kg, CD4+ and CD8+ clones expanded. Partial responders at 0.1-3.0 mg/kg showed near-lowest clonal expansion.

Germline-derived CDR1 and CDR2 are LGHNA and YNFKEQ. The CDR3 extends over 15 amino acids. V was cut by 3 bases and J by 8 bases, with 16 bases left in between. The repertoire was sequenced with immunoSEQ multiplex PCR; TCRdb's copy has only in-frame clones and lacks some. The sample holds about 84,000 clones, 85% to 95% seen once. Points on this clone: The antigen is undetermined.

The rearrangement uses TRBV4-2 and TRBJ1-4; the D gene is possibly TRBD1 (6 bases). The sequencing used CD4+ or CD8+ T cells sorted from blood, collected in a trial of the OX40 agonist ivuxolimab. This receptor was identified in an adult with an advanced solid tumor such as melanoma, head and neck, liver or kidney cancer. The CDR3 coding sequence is TGTGCCAGCAGCCAGACACAGGGCCAGTTGGAAAAACTGTTTTTT. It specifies CASSQTQGQLEKLFF.